These 28 T cell receptor beta chains share one sample of origin, sequenced in a study of T cell repertoires in cytomegalovirus infection. TCRdb redid the calling of the reads with MiXCR, one entry per CDR3 protein. The sample yields 250,000 to 300,000 distinct CDR3 sequences, approximately 14% seen once. The sample consisted of PBMCs. Receptors were obtained from a human donor in good health (CMV status not recorded). Some clones in this sample may be carry-over from other donors' samples.

The rearrangement joins TRBV27 to TRBJ2-2, with D hard to call. V was clipped by 8 bases and J by 7 bases, with 8 bases between them. The length of the CDR3 is 11 residues. The germline V gene encodes CDR1 MNHEY and CDR2 SMNVEV (reference sequence). The CDR3 DNA is TGTGCCAGCGGCGATCACGGGGAGCTGTTTTTT. It yields the protein CASGDHGELFF.

CDR3 coding DNA: TGTGCCAGCAGCGACCGACAGGGGACCTACGAGCAGTACTTC. As protein: CASSDRQGTYEQYF. The chain couples TRBV7-9 to TRBJ2-7, with TRBD1 matching 8 bases. The CDR3 has 14 residues. J was trimmed by 2 bases and V by 5 bases; bases with no gene match: 5. Germline CDR1 and CDR2: SEHNR and FQNEAQ (reference sequence).

This clonotype was recorded at least ten times. J is TRBJ2-7 and V is TRBV10-3; D is possibly TRBD2 (5 bases). Germline CDR1 ENHRY, CDR2 SYGVKD. The CDR3 contains 14 residues. V was trimmed by 10 bases and J by 3 bases, leaving 19 bases between them. The CDR3, as DNA: TGTGCCACCCTTGGGAGCCGAGAGCTCTACGAGCAGTACTTC. As protein: CATLGSRELYEQYF.

This clonotype was detected a few times. The chain joins TRBV10-3 to TRBJ2-7; the D gene is possibly TRBD2 (6 bases). V lost 5 bases and J lost 1, with 12 bases in between. CDR1 and CDR2 from the germline V gene are ENHRY and SYGVKD. The length of the CDR3 is 14 residues. The CDR3 loop reads CAISRGLQSYEQYF. DNA of the CDR3: TGTGCCATCAGTCGGGGACTTCAATCCTACGAGCAGTACTTC.

This clonotype was picked up many times. This sequence joins TRBV7-9 and TRBJ1-2; no reliable D call. The CDR3 spans 16 residues. V lost 4 bases, J lost 0 bases, and 15 bases lay in between. Germline V lookup: CDR1 SEHNR, CDR2 FQNEAQ (reference sequence). The CDR3 sequence is CASSSTIGSTNYGYTF. The CDR3 DNA follows: TGTGCCAGCAGCTCCACCATAGGGTCTACTAACTATGGCTACACCTTC.

This clonotype came up many times. This chain connects TRBV7-9 to TRBJ1-1, with D unclear. The germline V gene encodes CDR1 SEHNR and CDR2 FQNEAQ (reference sequence). The ends were cut back, 5 bases at V and 4 bases at J, with 14 bases in the middle. The CDR3 loop spans 14 amino acids. The CDR3 spells CASSPAGEVTEAFF. Here the CDR3 DNA reads TGTGCCAGCAGCCCGGCCGGGGAGGTCACTGAAGCTTTCTTT.

This clonotype has more than one count but fewer than ten. The chain is built from TRBV29-1 and TRBJ2-1; 12 nucleotides match TRBD2. Unmatched junction bases numbered 6, after V lost 7 bases and J lost 5 bases. Germline V lookup: CDR1 SQVTM, CDR2 ANQGSEA. There are 14 residues in the CDR3. In DNA form, the CDR3 reads TGCAGCGGTAAGACTAGCGGGGGAAACAATGAGCAGTTCTTC. It translates to CSGKTSGGNNEQFF.

This clonotype was observed at least ten times. The chain combines TRBV12-3 or TRBV12-4 with TRBJ2-2; 10 bases agree with TRBD2. The V and J ends lost 4 bases and 1 base, in that order; junction bases with no gene match: 6. This CDR3 has 17 residues. CDR3 sequence: CASSWPGLAENTGELFF. CDR3 in DNA: TGTGCCAGCAGTTGGCCCGGACTAGCGGAGAACACCGGGGAGCTGTTTTTT.

This clonotype was observed many times. The V call is TRBV6-2 or TRBV6-3, the J call TRBJ1-5; 7 positions agree with TRBD1. Germline values: CDR1 MNHEY, CDR2 SVGEGT. V lost 4 bases and J lost 5; bases outside the gene matches: 5. The CDR3 covers 14 residues. The CDR3 reads CASSSDRTHQPQHF. The CDR3 bases are TGTGCCAGCAGTTCGGACAGGACCCATCAGCCCCAGCATTTT.

This chain links TRBV20-1 with TRBJ2-7; TRBD1 matches 7 bases. The V and J ends lost 5 bases and 2 bases, in that order; junction bases with no gene match: 3. The CDR3 sequence is 12 residues long. CDR1 and CDR2 (germline): DFQATT, SNEGSKA (reference sequence). The CDR3 coding sequence is TGCAGTGCTCCAGGACAGGCCTACGAGCAGTACTTC. Translated, it gives CSAPGQAYEQYF.

This clonotype showed up just a few times. The genes are TRBV4-1 and TRBJ1-2; no reliable D call. This CDR3 is 15 amino acids long. Germline loops: CDR1 MGHRA, CDR2 YSYEKL. Trimming shortened V by 0 bases and J by 4 bases, and 12 bases separated the two germline ends. The CDR3 loop is CASSQDVGRSYGYTF. The CDR3, as DNA: TGCGCCAGCAGCCAAGATGTGGGCAGGTCCTATGGCTACACCTTC.

This clonotype was counted only a few times. Here the CDR3 DNA reads TGTGCCAGCAGCCAAGATCAGAGGTCCTACACCTTC. Protein: CASSQDQRSYTF. The rearrangement links TRBV14 to TRBJ1-2, with no clear D. Germline loops: CDR1 SGHDN, CDR2 FVKESK. V was clipped by 0 bases and J by 10 bases, with 9 bases between them. The CDR3 has 12 amino acids.

V is TRBV3-1 and J is TRBJ1-4; D may be TRBD1 (5 bases). This CDR3 contains 15 residues. The germline V gene encodes CDR1 LGHDT and CDR2 YNNKEL (reference sequence). Trimming removed 1 base from V and 2 bases from J, with 8 bases in between. The CDR3 sequence: CASSQGPGTNEKLFF. The CDR3 DNA reads as TGTGCCAGCAGCCAAGGTCCAGGGACTAATGAAAAACTGTTTTTT. Together with reference TRBV3-1 and TRBJ1-4, the CDR3 gives the full variable domain: DTAVSQTPKYLVTQMGNDKSIKCEQNLGHDTMYWYKQDSKKFLKIMFSYNNKELIINETVPNRFSPKSPDKAHLNLHINSLELGDSAVYFCASSQGPGTNEKLFFGSGTQLSVL.

The chain is built from TRBV11-1 and TRBJ2-1; possibly TRBD2 for D (5 bases). Trimming left V 4 bases short and J 4 bases short, with 11 bases between. The germline V gene has CDR1 SGHAT and CDR2 FQDESV (reference sequence). There are 14 residues in the CDR3. CDR3 in DNA: TGTGCCAGCAGCTACCCGGGGATTTACAATGAGCAGTTCTTC. Translated: CASSYPGIYNEQFF.

The rearrangement links TRBV28 to TRBJ1-6, with D possibly being TRBD1 (5 bases). V dropped 3 bases and J dropped 6 bases, with 15 bases sitting between them. The CDR3 runs 16 residues. Germline V gene lookup returns CDR1 MDHEN and CDR2 SYDVKM. CDR3 amino acids: CASSFYSLRVNSPLHF. In DNA, the CDR3 is TGTGCCAGCAGTTTTTACTCTCTCAGGGTTAATTCACCCCTCCACTTT.

The chain carries TRBV6-4 and TRBJ2-1; D perhaps matches TRBD2 (5 bases). The CDR3 runs 15 residues. CDR1 is MRHNA and CDR2 is SNTAGT in the germline V gene. The ends were cut back, 6 bases at V and 6 bases at J, with 18 bases in the middle. CDR3 amino acids: CASRQAVGSGNEQFF. In DNA form, the CDR3 reads TGTGCCAGCAGGCAAGCGGTGGGCTCAGGCAATGAGCAGTTCTTC.

This clonotype was observed many times. The chain uses TRBV12-3 or TRBV12-4 and TRBJ1-2; D ambiguous. This CDR3 has 11 residues. V was cut by 5 bases and J by 8 bases, with 9 bases left in between. The CDR3 sequence: CASSRTEGYTF. In DNA, the CDR3 is TGTGCCAGCAGTCGGACGGAAGGCTACACCTTC.

The CDR3 protein is CASSLNTGSYNEQFF. In DNA form, the CDR3 reads TGCGCCAGCAGCCTGAACACAGGGAGTTACAATGAGCAGTTCTTC. The chain has TRBV4-1 and TRBJ2-1, with D perhaps TRBD1 (6 bases). The CDR3 contains 15 residues. V was pared by 4 bases and J by 4 bases, with 14 bases between. Germline-derived CDR1 and CDR2 are MGHRA and YSYEKL.

This clonotype was counted a few times. The V call is TRBV20-1, the J call TRBJ2-2; the D gene is possibly TRBD2 (6 bases). V lost 6 bases to trimming and J lost 7 bases, with 18 bases between them. The CDR3 covers 14 residues. Germline CDR1 and CDR2: DFQATT and SNEGSKA (reference sequence). CDR3 sequence (DNA): TGCAGTGCGCAAGCCGGAGCGGGTATCGGGGAGCTGTTTTTT. Translated, it gives CSAQAGAGIGELFF.

In its sample, this clonotype was seen a few times. This chain links TRBV15 with TRBJ1-3, with no clear D. CDR1 is LNHNV and CDR2 is YYDKDF in the germline V gene (reference sequence). The CDR3 sequence is 14 residues long. Between the trimmed V and J ends, which lost 0 bases and 2 bases, there was a span of 5 bases. This CDR3 reads CATSRDLAGNTIYF. DNA of the CDR3: TGTGCCACCAGCAGAGATCTAGCTGGAAACACCATATATTTT.

This clonotype was detected only a few times. V gene TRBV7-9 combines with J gene TRBJ2-1, with a tentative D call TRBD2 (6 bases). Germline CDR1 SEHNR, CDR2 FQNEAQ (reference sequence). The CDR3 runs to 13 residues. Trimming left V 7 bases short and J 8 bases short, with 15 bases between. The CDR3 sequence: CASIPTRDDEQFF. Here the CDR3 DNA reads TGTGCCAGCATACCGACTAGGGACGATGAGCAGTTCTTC.

V gene TRBV7-2 combines with J gene TRBJ2-1; 9 nucleotides line up with TRBD2. V lost 1 base to trimming and J lost 6 bases; unmatched junction nucleotides: 7. Germline-derived CDR1 and CDR2 are SGHTA and FQGNSA. The length of the CDR3 is 16 residues. The CDR3 DNA is TGTGCCAGCAGCTTAGGCGGGGGGGGCGGGGGCAATGAGCAGTTCTTC. Protein sequence: CASSLGGGGGGNEQFF.

This clonotype was seen many times. This chain uses TRBV7-2 with TRBJ2-3; 10 bases match TRBD1. Germline CDR1 SGHTA, CDR2 FQGNSA. The CDR3 is 15 amino acids. Trimming at V came to 5 bases and at J to 1 base, leaving 3 bases not matched to a gene. The CDR3, as DNA: TGTGCCAGCAGCCTCGGACAGGGGGGCACAGATACGCAGTATTTT. Translation: CASSLGQGGTDTQYF.

This clonotype was counted at least ten times. The CDR3 nucleotides are TGTGCCATCGAGACTAGCGGGGATCACAATGAGCAGTTCTTC. As protein: CAIETSGDHNEQFF. The chain links TRBV6-1 to TRBJ2-1; 11 positions match TRBD2. The length of the CDR3 is 14 residues. The V gene end was trimmed by 10 bases and the J gene end by 5 bases; junction bases not matched to a gene: 7. Germline lookup yields CDR1 MNHNS and CDR2 SASEGT.

This clonotype has ten or more counts. The V gene is TRBV7-2, the J gene TRBJ2-2; D ambiguous. CDR1 and CDR2 (germline): SGHTA, FQGNSA. V was trimmed by 4 bases and J by 3 bases, leaving 9 bases between them. This CDR3 has 14 amino acids. CDR3 DNA: TGTGCCAGCAGCTCGGTGTGGGACACCGGGGAGCTGTTTTTT. Protein product: CASSSVWDTGELFF.

This clonotype was recorded a few times. The rearrangement links TRBV20-1 to TRBJ2-3; 8 bases agree with TRBD2. The germline gives CDR1 DFQATT, CDR2 SNEGSKA (reference sequence). The length of the CDR3 is 14 residues. Trimming took 6 bases from V and 1 from J; bases not matched to a gene: 6. The DNA for the CDR3 is TGCAGTGCCCCCCGGGGGGGGGGCACAGATACGCAGTATTTT. This encodes CSAPRGGGTDTQYF.

For this clonotype: This may stem from a read error, because a much larger clone lies one nucleotide away. The chain uses TRBV7-4 and TRBJ1-2, with D uncertain. V lost 1 base and J lost 8, with 14 bases in between. Germline V gene data show CDR1 as SGHVT and CDR2 as SQSDAQ. CDR3 size: 14 residues. CDR3 protein: CASSLGWYQQGYTF. The CDR3 region has the DNA TGTGCCAGCAGCTTAGGGTGGTACCAGCAAGGCTACACCTTC.

This clonotype came up many times. The chain employs TRBV7-2 and TRBJ2-7, with D unclear. Trimming stripped 3 bases from V and 7 bases from J, with 16 bases between. CDR1 is SGHTA and CDR2 is FQGNSA in the germline V gene. This CDR3 has 14 residues. The CDR3 sequence: CASSLDIMEGEQYF. DNA of the CDR3: TGTGCCAGCAGCTTGGATATCATGGAAGGGGAGCAGTACTTC.